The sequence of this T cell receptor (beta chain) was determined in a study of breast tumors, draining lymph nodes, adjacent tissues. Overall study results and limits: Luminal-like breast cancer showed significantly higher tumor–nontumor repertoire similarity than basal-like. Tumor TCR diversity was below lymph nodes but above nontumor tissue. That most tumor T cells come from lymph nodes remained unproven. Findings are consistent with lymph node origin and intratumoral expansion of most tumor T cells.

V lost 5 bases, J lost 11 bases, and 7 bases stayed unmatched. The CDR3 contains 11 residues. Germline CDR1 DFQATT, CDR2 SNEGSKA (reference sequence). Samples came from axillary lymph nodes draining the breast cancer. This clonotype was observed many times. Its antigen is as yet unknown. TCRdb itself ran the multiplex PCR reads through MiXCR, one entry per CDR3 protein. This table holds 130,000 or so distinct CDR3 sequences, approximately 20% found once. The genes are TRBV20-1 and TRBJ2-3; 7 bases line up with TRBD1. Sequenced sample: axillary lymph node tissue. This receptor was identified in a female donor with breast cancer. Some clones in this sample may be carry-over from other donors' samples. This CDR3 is CSAADRPEQYF. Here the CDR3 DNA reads TGCAGTGCTGCGGACAGGCCAGAGCAGTATTTT.